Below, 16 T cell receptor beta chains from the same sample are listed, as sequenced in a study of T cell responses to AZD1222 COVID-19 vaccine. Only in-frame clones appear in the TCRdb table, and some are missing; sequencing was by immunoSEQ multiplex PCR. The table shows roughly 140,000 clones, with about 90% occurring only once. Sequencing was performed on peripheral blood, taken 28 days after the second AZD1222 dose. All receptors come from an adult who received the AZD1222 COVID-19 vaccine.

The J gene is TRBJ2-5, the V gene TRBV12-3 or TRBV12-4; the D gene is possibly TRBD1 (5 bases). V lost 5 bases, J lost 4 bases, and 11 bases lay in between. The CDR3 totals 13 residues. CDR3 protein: CASSTRVGETQYF. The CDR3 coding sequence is TGTGCCAGCAGTACCAGGGTTGGAGAGACCCAGTACTTC.

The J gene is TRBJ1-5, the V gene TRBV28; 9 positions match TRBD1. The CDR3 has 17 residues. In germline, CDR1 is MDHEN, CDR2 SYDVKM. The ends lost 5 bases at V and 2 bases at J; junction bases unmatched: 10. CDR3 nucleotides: TGTGCCAGCAGTCTTCTGGTGACAGGGGGTCGCAATCAGCCCCAGCATTTT. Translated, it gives CASSLLVTGGRNQPQHF.

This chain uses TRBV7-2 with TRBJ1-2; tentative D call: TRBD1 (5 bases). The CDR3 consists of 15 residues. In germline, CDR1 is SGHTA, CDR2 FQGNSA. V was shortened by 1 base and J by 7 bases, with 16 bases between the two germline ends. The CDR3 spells CASSLVVDWGSGYTF. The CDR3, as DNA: TGTGCCAGCAGCTTAGTGGTTGATTGGGGCAGTGGCTACACCTTC.

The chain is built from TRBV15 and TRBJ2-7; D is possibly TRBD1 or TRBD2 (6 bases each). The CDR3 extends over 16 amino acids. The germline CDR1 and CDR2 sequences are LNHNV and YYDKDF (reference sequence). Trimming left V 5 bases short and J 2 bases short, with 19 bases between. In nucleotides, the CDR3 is TGTGCCACCAGCGGAGGGTCCGGGACACCTCCCTACGAGCAGTACTTC. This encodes CATSGGSGTPPYEQYF. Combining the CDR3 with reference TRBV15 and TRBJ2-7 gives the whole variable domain DAMVIQNPRYQVTQFGKPVTLSCSQTLNHNVMYWYQQKSSQAPKLLFHYYDKDFNNEADTPDNFQSRRPNTSFCFLDIRSPGLGDTAMYLCATSGGSGTPPYEQYFGPGTRLTVT.

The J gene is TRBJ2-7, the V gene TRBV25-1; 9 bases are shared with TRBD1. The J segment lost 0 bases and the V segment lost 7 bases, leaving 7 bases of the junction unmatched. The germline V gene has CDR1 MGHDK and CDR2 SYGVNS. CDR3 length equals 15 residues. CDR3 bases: TGTGCCAGCACCTCTGGGACAGGGCGCTCCTACGAGCAGTACTTC. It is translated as CASTSGTGRSYEQYF.

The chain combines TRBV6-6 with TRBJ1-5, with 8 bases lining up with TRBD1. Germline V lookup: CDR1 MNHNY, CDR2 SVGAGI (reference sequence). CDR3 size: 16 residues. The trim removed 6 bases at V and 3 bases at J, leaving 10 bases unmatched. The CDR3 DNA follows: TGTGCCAGCAGCACAACCGACAGGGGAAACAATCAGCCCCAGCATTTT. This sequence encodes CASSTTDRGNNQPQHF.

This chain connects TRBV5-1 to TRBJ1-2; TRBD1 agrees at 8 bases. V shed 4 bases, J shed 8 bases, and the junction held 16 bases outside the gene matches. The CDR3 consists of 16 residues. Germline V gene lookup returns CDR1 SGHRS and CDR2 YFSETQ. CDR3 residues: CASSHDRGQGGGGYTF. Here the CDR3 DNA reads TGCGCCAGCAGCCACGACAGAGGACAGGGAGGGGGAGGCTACACCTTC.

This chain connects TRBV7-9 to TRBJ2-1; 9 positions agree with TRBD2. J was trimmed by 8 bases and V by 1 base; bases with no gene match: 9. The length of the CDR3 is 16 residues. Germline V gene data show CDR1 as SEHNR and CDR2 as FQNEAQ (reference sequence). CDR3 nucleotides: TGTGCCAGCAGCTTAGGGGTAGCGGGAGATCGTTATGAGCAGTTCTTC. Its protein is CASSLGVAGDRYEQFF. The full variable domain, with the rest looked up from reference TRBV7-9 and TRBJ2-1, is DTGVSQNPRHKITKRGQNVTFRCDPISEHNRLYWYRQTLGQGPEFLTYFQNEAQLEKSRLLSDRFSAERPKGSFSTLEIQRTEQGDSAMYLCASSLGVAGDRYEQFFGPGTRLTVL.

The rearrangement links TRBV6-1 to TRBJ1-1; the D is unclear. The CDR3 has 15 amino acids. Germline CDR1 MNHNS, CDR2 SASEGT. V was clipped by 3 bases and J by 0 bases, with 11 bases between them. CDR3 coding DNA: TGTGCCAGCAGTGAGAGGTCGGGAATGAACACTGAAGCTTTCTTT. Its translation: CASSERSGMNTEAFF.

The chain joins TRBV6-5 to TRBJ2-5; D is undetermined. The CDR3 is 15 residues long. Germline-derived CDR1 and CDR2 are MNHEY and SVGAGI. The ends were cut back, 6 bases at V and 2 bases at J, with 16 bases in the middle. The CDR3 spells CASRPSPPQQETQYF. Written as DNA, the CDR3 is TGTGCCAGCAGGCCAAGCCCACCGCAGCAAGAGACCCAGTACTTC.

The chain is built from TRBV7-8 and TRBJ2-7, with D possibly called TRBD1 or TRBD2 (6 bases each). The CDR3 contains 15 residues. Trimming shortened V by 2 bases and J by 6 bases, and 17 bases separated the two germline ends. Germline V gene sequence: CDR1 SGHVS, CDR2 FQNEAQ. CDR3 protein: CASSLQGTFSSEQYF. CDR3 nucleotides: TGTGCCAGCAGCTTACAGGGGACTTTCTCTTCCGAGCAGTACTTC.

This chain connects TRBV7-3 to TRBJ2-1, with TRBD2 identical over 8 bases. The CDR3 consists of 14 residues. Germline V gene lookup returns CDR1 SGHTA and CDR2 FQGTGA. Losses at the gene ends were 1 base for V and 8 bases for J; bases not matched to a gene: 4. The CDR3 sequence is CASSLRLASDEQFF. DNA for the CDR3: TGTGCCAGCAGCTTAAGACTAGCGTCGGATGAGCAGTTCTTC.

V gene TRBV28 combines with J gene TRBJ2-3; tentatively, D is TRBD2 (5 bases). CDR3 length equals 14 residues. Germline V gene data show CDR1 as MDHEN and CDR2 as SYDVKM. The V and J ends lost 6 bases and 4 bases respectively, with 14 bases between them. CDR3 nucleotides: TGTGCCAGCAGACAAAGAGGGTTCCCAGATACGCAGTATTTT. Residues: CASRQRGFPDTQYF.

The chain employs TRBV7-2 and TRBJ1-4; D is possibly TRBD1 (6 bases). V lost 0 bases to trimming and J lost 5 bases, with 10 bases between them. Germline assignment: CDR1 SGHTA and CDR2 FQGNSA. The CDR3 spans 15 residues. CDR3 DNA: TGTGCCAGCAGCTTAGCAGTCCAGGGGAATGAAAAACTGTTTTTT. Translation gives CASSLAVQGNEKLFF.

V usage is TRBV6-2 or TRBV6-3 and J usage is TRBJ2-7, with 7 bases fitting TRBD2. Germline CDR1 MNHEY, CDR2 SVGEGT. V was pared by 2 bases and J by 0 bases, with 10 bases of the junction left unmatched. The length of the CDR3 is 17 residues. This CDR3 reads CASSYSVGLAVSYEQYF. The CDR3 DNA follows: TGTGCCAGCAGTTACAGCGTGGGTCTAGCGGTCTCCTACGAGCAGTACTTC.

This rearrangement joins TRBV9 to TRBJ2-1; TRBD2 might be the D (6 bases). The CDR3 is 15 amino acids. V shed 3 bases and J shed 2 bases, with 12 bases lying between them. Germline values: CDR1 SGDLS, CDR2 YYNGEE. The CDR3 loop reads CASSAEGLTYNEQFF. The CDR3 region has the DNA TGTGCCAGCAGCGCGGAGGGCCTCACCTACAATGAGCAGTTCTTC.